This TCR beta chain was documented in a study of T-cell memory formation after mild COVID-19. In the case of this clonotype: Its antigen is not identified.

The CDR3 loop spans 15 amino acids. The germline gives CDR1 MNHEY, CDR2 SMNVEV (reference sequence). Between the trimmed V and J ends, which lost 6 bases and 4 bases, there was a span of 18 bases. Barcoded TCR alpha and TCR beta cDNA libraries with UMIs came from 5'RACE using constant-segment primers. MiXCR was run by TCRdb on the 5' RACE reads, yielding one entry per CDR3 protein. Among roughly 500,000 distinct CDR3 sequences listed, roughly 22% were seen once. Study-level results: The SARS-CoV-2 specificity of second-wave clones reaching peak at day 37 remained unverified. Researchers found some responding clones in pre-infection memory, a sign that cross-reactive memory joined.

This sequence joins TRBV27 and TRBJ1-2; possibly TRBD1 for D (5 bases). The source material was PBMCs or a T cell subset sorted from them (not recorded which). The clonotype was recovered from an adult woman who had mild COVID-19 (a few samples of this study predate the infection). Cell type and time point are not known. CDR3 residues: CASSLGRGVTYGYTF. The CDR3 DNA reads as TGTGCCAGCAGCCTCGGAAGGGGCGTTACCTATGGCTACACCTTC.